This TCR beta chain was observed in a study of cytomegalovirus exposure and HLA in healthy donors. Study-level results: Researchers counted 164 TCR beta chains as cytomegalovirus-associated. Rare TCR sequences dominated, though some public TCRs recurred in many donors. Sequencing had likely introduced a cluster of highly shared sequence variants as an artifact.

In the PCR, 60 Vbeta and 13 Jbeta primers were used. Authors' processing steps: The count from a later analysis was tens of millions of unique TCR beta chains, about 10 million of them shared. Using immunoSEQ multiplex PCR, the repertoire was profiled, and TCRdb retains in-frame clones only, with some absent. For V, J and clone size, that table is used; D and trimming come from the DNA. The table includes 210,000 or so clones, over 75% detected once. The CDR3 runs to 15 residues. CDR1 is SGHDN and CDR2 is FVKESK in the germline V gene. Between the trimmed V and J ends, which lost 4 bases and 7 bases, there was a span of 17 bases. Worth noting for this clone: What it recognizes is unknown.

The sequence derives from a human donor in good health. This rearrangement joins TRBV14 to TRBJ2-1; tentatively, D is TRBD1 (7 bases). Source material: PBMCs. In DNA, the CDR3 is TGTGCCAGCAGCCGAGAGACAGGGAGGAGGAATGAGCAGTTCTTC. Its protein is CASSRETGRRNEQFF.